The 3 T cell receptor beta chains listed next were all sequenced from one sample in a study of T cells in narcolepsy. This table comes from immunoSEQ multiplex PCR, and its TCRdb copy is limited to in-frame clones, with some not included. This table holds about 27,000 clones, 86% found once. The sequencing sample was made of CD45RA- memory CD4+ T cells from PBMCs. The receptors come from a human donor with narcolepsy.

This clone has only one observation. This rearrangement joins TRBV10-3 to TRBJ2-1, with a possible D match to TRBD1 (5 bases). V was pared by 6 bases and J by 0 bases, with 12 bases between. Germline loops: CDR1 ENHRY, CDR2 SYGVKD. This CDR3 is built from 15 residues. In DNA form, the CDR3 reads TGTGCCATCAGCCCACAGGTGTCCTCCTACAATGAGCAGTTCTTC. It specifies CAISPQVSSYNEQFF.

The chain links TRBV28 to TRBJ1-2, with D hard to call. Trimming cost V 6 bases and J 4 bases, with 9 bases left between them. Germline-derived CDR1 and CDR2 are MDHEN and SYDVKM. The CDR3 runs 12 residues. This CDR3 is CASSWEGYGYTF. CDR3 DNA sequence: TGTGCCAGCAGCTGGGAAGGCTATGGCTACACCTTC.

This chain connects TRBV7-9 to TRBJ2-5; TRBD1 is a possible D gene (6 bases). In germline, CDR1 is SEHNR, CDR2 FQNEAQ (reference sequence). CDR3 length: 13 residues. Trimming left V 3 bases short and J 9 bases short, with 14 bases between. The CDR3 loop is CASSFSGDEAQYF. CDR3 bases: TGTGCCAGCAGCTTCTCAGGGGATGAGGCCCAGTACTTC.